This T cell receptor beta chain was sequenced during a study of T-cell memory formation after mild COVID-19. About the research overall: TCR clusters were mostly confined to one donor each.

A single record per CDR3 protein comes from TCRdb applying MiXCR to the 5' RACE reads. Among 200,000 to 250,000 distinct CDR3 sequences, around 9.1% were seen once, and the ten largest hold roughly 4%. This clonotype has just a few counts. Its antigen remains unknown. Study findings and constraints: In pre-infection memory, a portion of responding clones appeared, which suggested that cross-reactive memory joined. Shrinking CD4+ clones resided mostly in CM and EM, and CD8+ ones in EMRA.

This CDR3 contains 15 residues. CDR1 and CDR2 from the germline V gene are MDHEN and SYDVKM. Between the trimmed V and J ends, which lost 3 bases and 2 bases, there was a span of 13 bases. The sequence derives from a young man who had mild COVID-19 (a few samples of this study predate the infection). Cell type and time point are not known. The sequenced material came from PBMCs or a T cell subset sorted from them (not recorded which). The gene calls are TRBV28 and TRBJ2-5; D gene unclear. Written as DNA, the CDR3 is TGTGCCAGCAGTTTGAGTCCGGCCTGGCAAGAGACCCAGTACTTC. Amino acid sequence: CASSLSPAWQETQYF.